This T cell receptor beta chain was recorded in a study of beta chain features in type 1 diabetes. Study-wide findings and caveats: All four CD4+ subsets from Type 1 diabetes patients carried moderately but significantly shorter TCRB CDR3s. The similarity of naive, central memory and Treg TCRB repertoires appeared greater among patients than among healthy donors.

On this clone itself: As yet, its antigen is unknown.

Each of the CD4+ naive, central memory, regulatory and stem cell-like memory populations was sorted via CD45RO/CCR7/CD25/CD127/CD95/CD27. V was clipped by 4 bases and J by 0 bases, with 10 bases between them. This CDR3 has 15 amino acids. The germline V gene has CDR1 SQVTM and CDR2 ANQGSEA. The sequenced template was cDNA made from the entire isolated RNA. The repertoire was sequenced with immunoSEQ multiplex PCR; TCRdb's copy has only in-frame clones and lacks some. The sample yields 300,000 to 350,000 clones, less than 15% seen once. The chain is built from TRBV29-1 and TRBJ2-6; D uncertain. This TCR was recovered from a woman between 18 and 29 years old with type 1 diabetes. Input material: naive CD4+ T cells from blood. The CDR3 bases are TGCAGCGTTGGGGCACAGAGCTCTGGGGCCAACGTCCTGACTTTC. It encodes CSVGAQSSGANVLTF.